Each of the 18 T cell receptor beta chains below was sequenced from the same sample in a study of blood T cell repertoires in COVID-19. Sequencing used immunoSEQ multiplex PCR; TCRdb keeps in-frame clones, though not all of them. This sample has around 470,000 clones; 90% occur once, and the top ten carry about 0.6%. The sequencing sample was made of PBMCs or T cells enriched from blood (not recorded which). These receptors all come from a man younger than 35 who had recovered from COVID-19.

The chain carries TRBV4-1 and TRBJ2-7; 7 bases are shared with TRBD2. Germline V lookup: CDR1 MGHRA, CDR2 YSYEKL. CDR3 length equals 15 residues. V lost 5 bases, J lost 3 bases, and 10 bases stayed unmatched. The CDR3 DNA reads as TGCGCCAGCAGCATCGAGAGCGGGACCCTCTACGAGCAGTACTTC. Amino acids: CASSIESGTLYEQYF.

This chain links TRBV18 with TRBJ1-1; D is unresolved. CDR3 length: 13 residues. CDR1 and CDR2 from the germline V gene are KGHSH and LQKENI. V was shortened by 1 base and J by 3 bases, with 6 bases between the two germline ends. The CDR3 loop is CASSPRHDTEAFF. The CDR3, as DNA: TGTGCCAGCTCACCACGGCACGACACTGAAGCTTTCTTT.

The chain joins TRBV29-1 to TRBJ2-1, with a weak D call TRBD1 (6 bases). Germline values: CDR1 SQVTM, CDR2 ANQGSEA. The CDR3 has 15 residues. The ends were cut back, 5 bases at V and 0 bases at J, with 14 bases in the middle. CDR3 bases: TGCAGCGTTCCTCCCACAGGGAGCTCCTACAATGAGCAGTTCTTC. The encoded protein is CSVPPTGSSYNEQFF.

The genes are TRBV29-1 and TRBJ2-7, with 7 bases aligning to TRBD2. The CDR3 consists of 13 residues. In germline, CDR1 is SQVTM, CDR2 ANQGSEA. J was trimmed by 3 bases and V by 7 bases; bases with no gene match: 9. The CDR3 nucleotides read TGCAGCGCCGCAGGCGGGAGAGGCTACGAGCAGTACTTC. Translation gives CSAAGGRGYEQYF.

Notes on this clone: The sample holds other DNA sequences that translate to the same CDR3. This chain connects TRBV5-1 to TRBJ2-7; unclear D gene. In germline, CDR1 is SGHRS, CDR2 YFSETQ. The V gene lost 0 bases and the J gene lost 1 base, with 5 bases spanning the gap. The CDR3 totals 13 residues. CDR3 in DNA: TGCGCCAGCAGCTTGGACCTATCCTACGAGCAGTACTTC. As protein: CASSLDLSYEQYF.

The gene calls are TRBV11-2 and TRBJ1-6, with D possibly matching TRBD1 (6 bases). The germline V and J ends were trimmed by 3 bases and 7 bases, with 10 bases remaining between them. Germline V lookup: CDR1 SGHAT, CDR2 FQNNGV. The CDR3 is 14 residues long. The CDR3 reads CASSLWTENSPLHF. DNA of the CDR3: TGTGCCAGCAGCTTGTGGACAGAGAATTCACCCCTCCACTTT. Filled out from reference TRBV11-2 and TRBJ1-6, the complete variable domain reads EAGVAQSPRYKIIEKRQSVAFWCNPISGHATLYWYQQILGQGPKLLIQFQNNGVVDDSQLPKDRFSAERLKGVDSTLKIQPAKLEDSAVYLCASSLWTENSPLHFGNGTRLTVT.

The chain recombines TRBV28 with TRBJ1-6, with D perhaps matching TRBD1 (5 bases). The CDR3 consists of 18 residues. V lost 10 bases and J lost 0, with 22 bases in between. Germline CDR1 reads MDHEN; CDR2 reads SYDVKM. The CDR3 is CATGPVGPLSSYNSPLHF. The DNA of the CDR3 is TGTGCCACGGGCCCAGTGGGGCCTCTGAGCTCCTATAATTCACCCCTCCACTTT.

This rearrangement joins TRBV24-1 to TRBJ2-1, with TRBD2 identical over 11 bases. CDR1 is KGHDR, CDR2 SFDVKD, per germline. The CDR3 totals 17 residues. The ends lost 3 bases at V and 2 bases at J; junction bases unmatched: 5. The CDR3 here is CATSDPTSGSTYNEQFF. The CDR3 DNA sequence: TGTGCCACCAGTGATCCAACTAGCGGGAGCACCTACAATGAGCAGTTCTTC.

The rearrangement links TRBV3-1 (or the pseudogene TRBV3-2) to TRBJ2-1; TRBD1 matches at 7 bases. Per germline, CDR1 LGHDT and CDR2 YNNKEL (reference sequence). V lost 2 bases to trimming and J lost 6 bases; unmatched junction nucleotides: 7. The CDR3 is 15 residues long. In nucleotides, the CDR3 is TGTGCCAGCAGCCAAATGACAGGGTTTACCAATGAGCAGTTCTTC. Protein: CASSQMTGFTNEQFF.

The CDR3 region has the DNA TGTGCCAGCAGTGACAGGGGCTGGGAGACTGAAGCTTTCTTT. Amino acids: CASSDRGWETEAFF. The chain carries TRBV6-1 and TRBJ1-1; D is possibly TRBD1 (6 bases). Looked up from germline, CDR1 is MNHNS and CDR2 is SASEGT. V gave up 3 bases and J gave up 5 bases, with 13 bases separating them. This CDR3 is 14 amino acids long.

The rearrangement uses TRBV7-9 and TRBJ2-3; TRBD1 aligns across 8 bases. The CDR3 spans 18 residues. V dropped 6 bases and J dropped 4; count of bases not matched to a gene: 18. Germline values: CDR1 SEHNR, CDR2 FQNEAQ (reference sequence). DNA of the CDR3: TGTGCCAGCAGTCTAAGGGCCATGACAGGGGATTTCCCAGATACGCAGTATTTT. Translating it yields CASSLRAMTGDFPDTQYF.

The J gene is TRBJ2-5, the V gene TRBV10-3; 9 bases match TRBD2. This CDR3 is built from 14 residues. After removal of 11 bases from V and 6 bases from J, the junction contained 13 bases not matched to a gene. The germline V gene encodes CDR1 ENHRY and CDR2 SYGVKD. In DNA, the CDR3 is TGTGCCGTTGCTCCGACTAGCGGAGGGAAGACCCAGTACTTC. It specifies CAVAPTSGGKTQYF.

The CDR3 sequence is CASSTGSGTGVYGYTF. The CDR3 DNA reads as TGTGCCAGTAGTACAGGATCCGGGACAGGGGTCTATGGCTACACCTTC. The chain joins TRBV19 to TRBJ1-2; 10 bases match TRBD1. Germline CDR1 reads LNHDA; CDR2 reads SQIVND (reference sequence). With 4 bases clipped from V and 4 bases from J, the junction kept 9 bases outside the gene matches. The CDR3 consists of 16 residues.

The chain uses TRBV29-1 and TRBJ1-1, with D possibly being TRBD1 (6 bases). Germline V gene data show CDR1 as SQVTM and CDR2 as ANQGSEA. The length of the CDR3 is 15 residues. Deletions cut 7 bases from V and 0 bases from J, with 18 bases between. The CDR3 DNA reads TGCAGCGCCGCCACAGGGTTTCCCTTGAACACTGAAGCTTTCTTT. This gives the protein CSAATGFPLNTEAFF. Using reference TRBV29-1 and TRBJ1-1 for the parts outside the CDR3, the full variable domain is SAVISQKPSRDICQRGTSLTIQCQVDSQVTMMFWYRQQPGQSLTLIATANQGSEATYESGFVIDKFPISRPNLTFSTLTVSNMSPEDSSIYLCSAATGFPLNTEAFFGQGTRLTVV.

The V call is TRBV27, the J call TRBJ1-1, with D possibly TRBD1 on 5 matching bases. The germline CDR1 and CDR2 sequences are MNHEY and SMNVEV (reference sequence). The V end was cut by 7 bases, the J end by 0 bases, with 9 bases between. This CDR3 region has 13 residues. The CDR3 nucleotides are TGTGCCAGCAACCAGGACATGAACACTGAAGCTTTCTTT. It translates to CASNQDMNTEAFF.

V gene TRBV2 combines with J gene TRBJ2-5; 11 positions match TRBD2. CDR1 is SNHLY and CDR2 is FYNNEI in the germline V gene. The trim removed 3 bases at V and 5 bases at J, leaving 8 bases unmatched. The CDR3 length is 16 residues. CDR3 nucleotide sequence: TGTGCCAGCAGTGAGATACTAGCGGGAGCTCGGGAGACCCAGTACTTC. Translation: CASSEILAGARETQYF.

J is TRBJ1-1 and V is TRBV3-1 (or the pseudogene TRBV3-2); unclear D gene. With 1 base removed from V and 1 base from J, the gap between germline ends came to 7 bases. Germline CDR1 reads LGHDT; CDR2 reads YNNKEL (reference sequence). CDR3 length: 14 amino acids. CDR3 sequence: CASSQVRQNTEAFF. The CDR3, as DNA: TGTGCCAGCAGCCAAGTGCGACAGAACACTGAAGCTTTCTTT.

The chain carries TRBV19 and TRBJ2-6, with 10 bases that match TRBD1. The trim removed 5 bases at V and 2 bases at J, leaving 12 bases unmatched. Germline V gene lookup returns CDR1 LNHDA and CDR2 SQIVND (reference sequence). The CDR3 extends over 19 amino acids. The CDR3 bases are TGTGCCAGTAGTTCACCACCGGGACAGGGGTCCACTGGGGCCAACGTCCTGACTTTC. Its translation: CASSSPPGQGSTGANVLTF.